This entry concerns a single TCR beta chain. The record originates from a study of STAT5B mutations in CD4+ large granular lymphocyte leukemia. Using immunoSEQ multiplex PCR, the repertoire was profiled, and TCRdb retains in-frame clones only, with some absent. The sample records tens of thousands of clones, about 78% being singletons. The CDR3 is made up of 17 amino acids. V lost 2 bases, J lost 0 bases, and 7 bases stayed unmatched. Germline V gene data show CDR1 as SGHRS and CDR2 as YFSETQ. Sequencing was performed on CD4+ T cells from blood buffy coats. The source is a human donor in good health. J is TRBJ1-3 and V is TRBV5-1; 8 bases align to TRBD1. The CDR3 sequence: CASSLTRQGPSGNTIYF. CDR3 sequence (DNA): TGCGCCAGCAGCTTAACCCGACAGGGGCCCTCTGGAAACACCATATATTTT. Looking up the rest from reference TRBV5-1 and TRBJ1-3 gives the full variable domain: KAGVTQTPRYLIKTRGQQVTLSCSPISGHRSVSWYQQTPGQGLQFLFEYFSETQRNKGNFPGRFSGRQFSNSRSEMNVSTLELGDSALYLCASSLTRQGPSGNTIYFGEGSWLTVV.